These 31 T cell receptor beta chains originate from one sample sequenced in a study of cytomegalovirus exposure and HLA in healthy donors. It was with 60 Vbeta and 13 Jbeta primers that the PCR ran. Data came from immunoSEQ multiplex PCR; TCRdb stores just in-frame clones and leaves some out. The sample has tens of thousands of clones; around 76% are singletons. The sample taken for sequencing was PBMCs. All receptors come from a male donor in good health and CMV-seropositive.

The V gene is TRBV18, the J gene TRBJ2-1, with D hard to call. The germline gives CDR1 KGHSH, CDR2 LQKENI. This CDR3 is 14 amino acids long. Trimming took off 3 bases at V and 2 bases at J, with 8 bases between the two ends. This CDR3 is CASSPLSAYNEQFF. CDR3 nucleotide sequence: TGTGCCAGCTCACCCCTCAGCGCCTACAATGAGCAGTTCTTC.

The rearrangement uses TRBV19 and TRBJ2-3, with TRBD1 as a possible D gene (6 bases). V was trimmed by 3 bases and J by 5 bases, leaving 9 bases between them. Germline-derived CDR1 and CDR2 are LNHDA and SQIVND (reference sequence). The length of the CDR3 is 13 residues. This chain's CDR3 is CASSIPRGDTQYF. The CDR3, as DNA: TGTGCCAGTAGTATTCCCAGGGGAGATACGCAGTATTTT.

The chain has TRBV7-3 and TRBJ1-5, with D uncertain. Germline CDR1 is SGHTA and CDR2 is FQGTGA. This CDR3 spans 12 amino acids. V lost 4 bases to trimming and J lost 4 bases, with 5 bases between them. CDR3 region: CASSSLNQPQHF. DNA for the CDR3: TGTGCCAGCAGCTCACTTAATCAGCCCCAGCATTTT.

The chain employs TRBV14 and TRBJ1-4, with TRBD1 matching 7 bases. Unmatched junction bases numbered 5, after V lost 4 bases and J lost 3 bases. The V gene's germline CDR1 is SGHDN and CDR2 FVKESK. The CDR3 is 15 residues long. CDR3 sequence: CASSPPGQSNEKLFF. CDR3 coding DNA: TGTGCCAGCAGCCCCCCGGGACAGTCTAATGAAAAACTGTTTTTT.

The CDR3 sequence is CATQLSYEQYF. The DNA of the CDR3 is TGTGCCACACAGCTCTCCTACGAGCAGTACTTC. J is TRBJ2-7 and V is TRBV6-5; D not certain. Trimming removed 10 bases from V and 0 bases from J, with 7 bases in between. Germline values: CDR1 MNHEY, CDR2 SVGAGI. CDR3 length: 11 residues.

This clone was picked up a small number of times. The genes are TRBV7-9 and TRBJ1-2; 10 bases align to TRBD1. Germline CDR1 and CDR2: SEHNR and FQNEAQ (reference sequence). After removal of 7 bases from V and 5 bases from J, the junction contained 1 base not matched to a gene. The CDR3 loop spans 12 amino acids. CDR3 region: CASKGQGYGYTF. CDR3 nucleotides: TGTGCCAGCAAGGGACAGGGGTATGGCTACACCTTC.

The chain joins TRBV6-1 to TRBJ2-7; 7 positions match TRBD2. The ends lost 0 bases at V and 3 bases at J; junction bases unmatched: 11. The germline CDR1 and CDR2 sequences are MNHNS and SASEGT. This CDR3 has 17 residues. The CDR3 DNA follows: TGTGCCAGCAGTGAAGCGCTAACTAGCGATATAGGCTACGAGCAGTACTTC. It translates to CASSEALTSDIGYEQYF.

The V and J genes are TRBV4-2 and TRBJ2-7; 11 nucleotides match TRBD2. This CDR3 region has 17 residues. Germline V gene lookup returns CDR1 LGHNA and CDR2 YNFKEQ. V lost 0 bases to trimming and J lost 5 bases; unmatched junction nucleotides: 9. In nucleotides, the CDR3 is TGTGCCAGCAGCCAAGAAAGTATACTAGCGGGGGCCCACGAGCAGTACTTC. Translated: CASSQESILAGAHEQYF.

This rearrangement joins TRBV18 to TRBJ2-1; no definite D call. CDR3 length equals 12 residues. Germline V gene data show CDR1 as KGHSH and CDR2 as LQKENI. The V end lost 3 bases, the J end lost 7 bases, and 7 bases lay between the germline ends. CDR3 nucleotide sequence: TGTGCCAGCTCACCGGTACTGAATGAGCAGTTCTTC. It yields the protein CASSPVLNEQFF.

The J gene is TRBJ1-4, the V gene TRBV30, with unresolved D. The CDR3 loop spans 15 amino acids. Trimming took off 0 bases at V and 7 bases at J, with 15 bases between the two ends. Per germline, CDR1 GTSNPN and CDR2 SVGIG (reference sequence). CDR3 sequence (DNA): TGTGCCTGGAGTGTAGGGTTCCCTGGGAGTGAAAAACTGTTTTTT. Encoded protein: CAWSVGFPGSEKLFF.

This chain links TRBV5-1 with TRBJ1-2, with TRBD1 identical over 8 bases. The junction had 6 bases not matched to a gene; V was cut back by 0 bases and J by 2 bases. Germline CDR1 is SGHRS and CDR2 is YFSETQ. CDR3 length: 16 amino acids. The DNA for the CDR3 is TGCGCCAGCAGCTTGGACAACAGGGGGGCAAACTATGGCTACACCTTC. It specifies CASSLDNRGANYGYTF.

CDR3 in amino acids: CASSRSGIRGDTQYF. For the CDR3, the DNA is TGTGCCAGCAGCCGTAGCGGGATACGGGGGGATACGCAGTATTTT. The rearrangement joins TRBV7-3 to TRBJ2-3; TRBD2 matches at 8 bases. This CDR3 comprises 15 residues. Germline loops: CDR1 SGHTA, CDR2 FQGTGA. The J segment lost 6 bases and the V segment lost 5 bases, leaving 10 bases of the junction unmatched.

This clone has a handful of counts. The V call is TRBV7-3, the J call TRBJ2-1, with 13 bases aligning to TRBD2. This CDR3 has 17 residues. After removal of 1 base from V and 8 bases from J, the junction contained 8 bases not matched to a gene. The germline gives CDR1 SGHTA, CDR2 FQGTGA. The CDR3 bases are TGTGCCAGCAGCTTAAAGACTAGCGGGGGGAATCCGTATGAGCAGTTCTTC. Protein sequence: CASSLKTSGGNPYEQFF.

V usage is TRBV9 and J usage is TRBJ2-3, with TRBD2 identical over 11 bases. Per the germline V gene, CDR1 is SGDLS and CDR2 is YYNGEE. With 2 bases clipped from V and 3 bases from J, the junction kept 2 bases outside the gene matches. CDR3 length: 15 amino acids. In DNA form, the CDR3 reads TGTGCCAGCAGCGTTCTAGCGGGGGGAACAGATACGCAGTATTTT. It translates to CASSVLAGGTDTQYF.

The rearrangement links TRBV9 to TRBJ1-2; D remains ambiguous. Trimming took 0 bases from V and 5 from J, leaving 11 bases between them. From germline, CDR1 is SGDLS and CDR2 YYNGEE. This CDR3 is built from 14 residues. Here the CDR3 reads CASSVAQMKYGYTF. The DNA of the CDR3 is TGTGCCAGCAGCGTAGCCCAGATGAAGTATGGCTACACCTTC. Complete variable domain (other parts from reference TRBV9 and TRBJ1-2): DSGVTQTPKHLITATGQRVTLRCSPRSGDLSVYWYQQSLDQGLQFLIQYYNGEERAKGNILERFSAQQFPDLHSELNLSSLELGDSALYFCASSVAQMKYGYTFGSGTRLTVV.

J is TRBJ2-7 and V is TRBV6-1, with 8 bases matching TRBD1. Germline V CDR1 and CDR2: MNHNS, SASEGT. The CDR3 extends over 15 amino acids. With 4 bases clipped from V and 4 bases from J, the junction kept 9 bases outside the gene matches. The chain's CDR3 is CASSATDRVSYEQYF. DNA of the CDR3: TGTGCCAGCAGTGCCACGGACAGGGTCTCGTACGAGCAGTACTTC.

This sequence joins TRBV25-1 and TRBJ2-7, with D possibly being TRBD1 (6 bases). Trimming left V 8 bases short and J 3 bases short, with 14 bases between. This CDR3 comprises 13 residues. From germline, CDR1 is MGHDK and CDR2 SYGVNS. CDR3 bases: TGTGCCAGCCTTAGGCCGGACAGCTACGAGCAGTACTTC. Translation gives CASLRPDSYEQYF.

Only a few counts were recorded for this clone. V gene TRBV6-1 combines with J gene TRBJ2-7, with TRBD2 matching over 10 bases. The J segment lost 2 bases and the V segment lost 8 bases, leaving 9 bases of the junction unmatched. This CDR3 has 15 residues. The germline V gene has CDR1 MNHNS and CDR2 SASEGT. The DNA of the CDR3 is TGTGCCAGCGGCCTAGAGAGCGGGGGGGCCTACGAGCAGTACTTC. Protein: CASGLESGGAYEQYF.

The V call is TRBV7-9, the J call TRBJ2-1; D gene unclear. V shed 5 bases and J shed 7 bases, with 15 bases lying between them. The V gene's germline CDR1 is SEHNR and CDR2 FQNEAQ (reference sequence). The length of the CDR3 is 14 residues. CDR3 amino acids: CASSPPRNYNEQFF. CDR3 nucleotide sequence: TGTGCCAGCAGCCCGCCGAGGAATTATAATGAGCAGTTCTTC.

The chain couples TRBV7-2 to TRBJ2-7; TRBD1 might be the D (5 bases). This CDR3 has 14 amino acids. CDR1 SGHTA and CDR2 FQGNSA come from the germline V gene. V lost 2 bases, J lost 1 base, and 9 bases lay in between. CDR3 sequence: CASSLWGNSYEQYF. Here the CDR3 DNA reads TGTGCCAGCAGCTTATGGGGCAATTCCTACGAGCAGTACTTC.

The rearrangement uses TRBV5-5 and TRBJ1-5; 7 nucleotides align to TRBD1. This CDR3 is 16 amino acids long. The V and J ends lost 4 bases and 4 bases, in that order; junction bases with no gene match: 11. Per the germline V gene, CDR1 is SGHKS and CDR2 is YYEKEE (reference sequence). The CDR3 DNA reads as TGTGCCAGCAGCCCGAATGACAGGGCCCTAAATCAGCCCCAGCATTTT. This translates into CASSPNDRALNQPQHF.

This clone was counted between two and nine times. V is TRBV27 and J is TRBJ1-2; 9 bases are a match to TRBD1. Germline V gene lookup returns CDR1 MNHEY and CDR2 SMNVEV (reference sequence). The V segment lost 3 bases and the J segment 6 bases; nucleotides outside the gene matches: 8. This CDR3 contains 15 residues. CDR3 in DNA: TGTGCCAGCAGTTTCACGACAGGGGGATTTGATGGCTACACCTTC. Amino acid sequence: CASSFTTGGFDGYTF.

Relative to its sample, this clone is medium-sized. The rearrangement joins TRBV30 to TRBJ1-1; no clear D. Trimming took 3 bases from V and 11 from J, leaving 13 bases between them. This CDR3 contains 11 residues. Germline CDR1 reads GTSNPN; CDR2 reads SVGIG (reference sequence). CDR3 bases: TGTGCCTGGAGGGTTAGAGATCGGGCTTTCTTT. Translated: CAWRVRDRAFF.

The V call is TRBV7-2, the J call TRBJ2-3; 14 bases align to TRBD2. After removal of 5 bases from V and 5 bases from J, the junction contained 0 bases not matched to a gene. The CDR3 runs to 14 residues. Germline V gives CDR1 SGHTA, CDR2 FQGNSA. The CDR3 region has the DNA TGTGCCAGCAGCGGGACTAGCGGGGGAGATACGCAGTATTTT. This codes for CASSGTSGGDTQYF. The entire variable domain, with the rest obtained from reference TRBV7-2 and TRBJ2-3, is as follows: GAGVSQSPSNKVTEKGKDVELRCDPISGHTALYWYRQSLGQGLEFLIYFQGNSAPDKSGLPSDRFSAERTGGSVSTLTIQRTQQEDSAVYLCASSGTSGGDTQYFGPGTRLTVL.

V is TRBV12-2 and J is TRBJ2-3; the listed D gene, TRBD2, was not tested against the DNA. TRBV12-2 is noted as a pseudogene. This CDR3 has 14 amino acids. The CDR3: CASRLGGEGDTQYF. CDR3 in DNA: TGTGCAAGTCGCTTGGGGGGGGAGGGGGATACGCAGTATTTT.

The chain joins TRBV28 to TRBJ2-7; 7 bases agree with TRBD2. V dropped 5 bases and J dropped 0; count of bases not matched to a gene: 4. From germline, CDR1 is MDHEN and CDR2 SYDVKM. This CDR3 region has 14 residues. This chain's CDR3 is CASSRTRSSYEQYF. DNA for the CDR3: TGTGCCAGCAGTCGGACTAGGAGCTCCTACGAGCAGTACTTC.

As to this clone: Germline is not matched at one junction end, which may reflect a read error. The CDR3 DNA sequence: TGTGCCAGCAGAGAAGGTACAGGGGCAGATACGCAGTATTTT. As protein: CASREGTGADTQYF. The chain is built from TRBV6-1 and TRBJ2-3; 7 nucleotides agree with TRBD1. Germline assignment: CDR1 MNHNS and CDR2 SASEGT. The CDR3 covers 14 residues.

J is TRBJ1-5 and V is TRBV6-5, with a tentative D call TRBD1 (5 bases). Germline V gene data show CDR1 as MNHEY and CDR2 as SVGAGI. CDR3 length: 13 residues. V lost 8 bases, J lost 0 bases, and 8 bases lay in between. The CDR3 sequence: CASRRDSNQPQHF. Written as DNA, the CDR3 is TGTGCCAGCCGCAGGGATAGCAATCAGCCCCAGCATTTT.

The rearrangement joins TRBV6-4 to TRBJ1-2; D perhaps matches TRBD1 (5 bases). CDR3 length equals 16 residues. The V and J ends lost 5 bases and 0 bases respectively, with 16 bases between them. CDR1 MRHNA and CDR2 SNTAGT come from the germline V gene. The chain's CDR3 is CASSPEGALSNYGYTF. Written as DNA, the CDR3 is TGTGCCAGCAGTCCCGAAGGGGCTTTATCTAACTATGGCTACACCTTC.

The chain uses TRBV2 and TRBJ2-7; 7 bases map to TRBD1. The V gene end was trimmed by 6 bases and the J gene end by 0 bases; junction bases not matched to a gene: 8. The V gene's germline CDR1 is SNHLY and CDR2 FYNNEI. The CDR3 totals 15 residues. CDR3 loop: CASSVNRGISYEQYF. In nucleotides, the CDR3 is TGTGCCAGCAGCGTAAACAGGGGCATCTCCTACGAGCAGTACTTC.

The V and J genes are TRBV30 and TRBJ2-2, with D possibly being TRBD2 (6 bases). The CDR3 is made up of 13 amino acids. CDR1 is GTSNPN, CDR2 SVGIG, per germline (reference sequence). Trimming stripped 8 bases from V and 4 bases from J, with 14 bases between. The CDR3 loop reads CALPGLPTGELFF. In DNA, the CDR3 is TGTGCCCTCCCGGGACTTCCCACCGGGGAGCTGTTTTTT.